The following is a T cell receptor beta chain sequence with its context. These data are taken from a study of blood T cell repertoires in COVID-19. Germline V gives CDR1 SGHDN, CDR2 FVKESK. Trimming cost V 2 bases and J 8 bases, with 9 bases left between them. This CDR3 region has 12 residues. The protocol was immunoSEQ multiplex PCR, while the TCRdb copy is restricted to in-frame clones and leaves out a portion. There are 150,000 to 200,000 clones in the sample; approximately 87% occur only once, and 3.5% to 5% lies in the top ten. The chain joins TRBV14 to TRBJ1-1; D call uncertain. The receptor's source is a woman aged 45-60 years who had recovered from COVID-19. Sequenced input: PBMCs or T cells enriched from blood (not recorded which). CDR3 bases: TGTGCCAGCAGCCAATACACACAGGAAGCTTTCTTT. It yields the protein CASSQYTQEAFF.